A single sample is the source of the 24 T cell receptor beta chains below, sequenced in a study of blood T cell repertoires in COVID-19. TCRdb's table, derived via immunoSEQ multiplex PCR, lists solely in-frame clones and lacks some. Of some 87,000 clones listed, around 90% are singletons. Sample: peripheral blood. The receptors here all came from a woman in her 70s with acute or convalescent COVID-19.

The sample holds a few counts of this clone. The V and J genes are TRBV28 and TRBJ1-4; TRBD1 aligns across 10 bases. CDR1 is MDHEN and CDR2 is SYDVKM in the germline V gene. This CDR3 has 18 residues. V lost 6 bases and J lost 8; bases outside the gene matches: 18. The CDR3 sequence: CASREMDRGYLIGEKLFF. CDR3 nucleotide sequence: TGTGCCAGCAGGGAAATGGACAGGGGGTATTTAATAGGAGAAAAACTGTTTTTT.

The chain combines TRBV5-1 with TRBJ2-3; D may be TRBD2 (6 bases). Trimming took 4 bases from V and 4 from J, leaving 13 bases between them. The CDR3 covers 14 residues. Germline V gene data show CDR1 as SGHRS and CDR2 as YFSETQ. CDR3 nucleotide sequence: TGCGCCAGCAGCAGAGGGACTTCCCCAGATACGCAGTATTTT. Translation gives CASSRGTSPDTQYF.

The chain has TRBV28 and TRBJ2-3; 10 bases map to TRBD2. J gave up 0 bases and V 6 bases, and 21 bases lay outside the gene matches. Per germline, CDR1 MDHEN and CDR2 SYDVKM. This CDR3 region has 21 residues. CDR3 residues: CASSSDLAGVIKGFSTDTQYF. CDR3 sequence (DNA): TGTGCCAGCAGCTCCGATCTAGCGGGAGTGATCAAGGGGTTTAGCACAGATACGCAGTATTTT.

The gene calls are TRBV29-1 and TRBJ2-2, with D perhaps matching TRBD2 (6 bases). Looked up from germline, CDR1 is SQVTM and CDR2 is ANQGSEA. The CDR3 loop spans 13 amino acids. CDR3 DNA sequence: TGCGGGACCCTAGCGAGGAACACCGGGGAGCTGTTTTTT. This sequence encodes CGTLARNTGELFF.

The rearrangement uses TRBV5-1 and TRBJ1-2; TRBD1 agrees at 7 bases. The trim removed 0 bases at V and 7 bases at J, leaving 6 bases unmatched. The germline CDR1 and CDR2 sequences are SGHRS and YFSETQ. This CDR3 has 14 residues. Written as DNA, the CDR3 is TGCGCCAGCAGCTTGGACAGGGGTAGAGGTGGCTACACCTTC. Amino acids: CASSLDRGRGGYTF. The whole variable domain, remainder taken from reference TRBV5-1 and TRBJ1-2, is KAGVTQTPRYLIKTRGQQVTLSCSPISGHRSVSWYQQTPGQGLQFLFEYFSETQRNKGNFPGRFSGRQFSNSRSEMNVSTLELGDSALYLCASSLDRGRGGYTFGSGTRLTVV.

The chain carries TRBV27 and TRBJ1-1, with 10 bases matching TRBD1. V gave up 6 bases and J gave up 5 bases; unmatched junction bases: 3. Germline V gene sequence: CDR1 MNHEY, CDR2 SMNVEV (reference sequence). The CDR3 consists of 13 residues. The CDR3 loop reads CASRDRGRTEAFF. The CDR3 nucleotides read TGTGCCAGCAGAGACAGGGGGCGGACTGAAGCTTTCTTT.

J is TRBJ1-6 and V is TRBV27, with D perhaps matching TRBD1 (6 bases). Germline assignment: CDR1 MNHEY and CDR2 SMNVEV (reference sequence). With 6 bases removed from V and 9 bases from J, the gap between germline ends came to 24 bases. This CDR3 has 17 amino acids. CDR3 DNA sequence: TGTGCCAGCAGCCTGCTGTGGGGGGGCGCGGTGGGTTCACCCCTCCACTTT. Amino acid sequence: CASSLLWGGAVGSPLHF.

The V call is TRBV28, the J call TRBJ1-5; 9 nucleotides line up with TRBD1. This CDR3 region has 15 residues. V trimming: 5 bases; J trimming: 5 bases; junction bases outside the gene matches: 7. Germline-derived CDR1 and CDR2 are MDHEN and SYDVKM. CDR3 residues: CASSTRDRVDQPQHF. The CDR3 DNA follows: TGTGCCAGCAGTACCCGGGACAGGGTAGATCAGCCCCAGCATTTT. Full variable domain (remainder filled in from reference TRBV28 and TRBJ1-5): DVKVTQSSRYLVKRTGEKVFLECVQDMDHENMFWYRQDPGLGLRLIYFSYDVKMKEKGDIPEGYSVSREKKERFSLILESASTNQTSMYLCASSTRDRVDQPQHFGDGTRLSIL.

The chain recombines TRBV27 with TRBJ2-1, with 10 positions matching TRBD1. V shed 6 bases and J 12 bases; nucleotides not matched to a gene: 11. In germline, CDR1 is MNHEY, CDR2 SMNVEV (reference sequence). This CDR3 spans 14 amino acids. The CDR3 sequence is CASSTPGQGRGQFF. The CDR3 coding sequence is TGTGCCAGCAGCACACCGGGACAGGGGAGGGGGCAGTTCTTC.

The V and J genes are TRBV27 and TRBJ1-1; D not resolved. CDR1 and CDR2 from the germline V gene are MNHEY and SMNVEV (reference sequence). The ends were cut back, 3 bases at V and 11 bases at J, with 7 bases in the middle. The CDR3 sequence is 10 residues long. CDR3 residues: CASSLSMAFF. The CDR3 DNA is TGTGCCAGCAGTTTGTCCATGGCTTTCTTT.

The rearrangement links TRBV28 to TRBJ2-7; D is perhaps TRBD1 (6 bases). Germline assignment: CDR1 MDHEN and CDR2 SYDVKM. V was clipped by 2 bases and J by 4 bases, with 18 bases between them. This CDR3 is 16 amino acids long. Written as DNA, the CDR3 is TGTGCCAGCAGTTTACATACCCCGGGACATCTTTACGAGCAGTACTTC. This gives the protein CASSLHTPGHLYEQYF. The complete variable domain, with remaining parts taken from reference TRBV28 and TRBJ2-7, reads DVKVTQSSRYLVKRTGEKVFLECVQDMDHENMFWYRQDPGLGLRLIYFSYDVKMKEKGDIPEGYSVSREKKERFSLILESASTNQTSMYLCASSLHTPGHLYEQYFGPGTRLTVT.

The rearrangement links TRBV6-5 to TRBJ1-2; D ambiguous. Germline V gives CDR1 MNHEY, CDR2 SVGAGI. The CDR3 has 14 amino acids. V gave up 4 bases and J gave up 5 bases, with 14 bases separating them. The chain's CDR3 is CASSSPIVEYGYTF. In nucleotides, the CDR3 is TGTGCCAGCAGTTCCCCCATCGTCGAGTATGGCTACACCTTC.

This chain's CDR3 is CASNRGPGELFF. For the CDR3, the DNA is TGCGCCAGCAACAGGGGTCCCGGGGAGCTGTTTTTT. This rearrangement joins TRBV10-1 to TRBJ2-2; TRBD1 agrees at 7 bases. From germline, CDR1 is WNHNN and CDR2 SYGVQD (reference sequence). This CDR3 region has 12 residues. V lost 7 bases and J lost 6; bases outside the gene matches: 2.

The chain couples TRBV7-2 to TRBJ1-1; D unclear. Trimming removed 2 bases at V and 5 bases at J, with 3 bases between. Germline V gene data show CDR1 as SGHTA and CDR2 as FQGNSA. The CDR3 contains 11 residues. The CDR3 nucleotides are TGTGCCAGCAGCTTATTAACTGAAGCTTTCTTT. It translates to CASSLLTEAFF.

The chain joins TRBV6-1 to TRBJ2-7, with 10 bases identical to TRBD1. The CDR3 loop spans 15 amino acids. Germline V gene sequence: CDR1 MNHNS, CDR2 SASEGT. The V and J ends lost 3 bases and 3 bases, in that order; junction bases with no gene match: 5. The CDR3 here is CASSDQTGGRYEQYV. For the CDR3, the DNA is TGTGCCAGCAGTGATCAGACAGGGGGCCGCTACGAGCAGTACGTC.

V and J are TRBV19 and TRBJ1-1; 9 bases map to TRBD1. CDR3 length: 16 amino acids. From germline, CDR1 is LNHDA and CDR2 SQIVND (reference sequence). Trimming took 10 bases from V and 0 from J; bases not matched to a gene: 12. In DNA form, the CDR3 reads TGTGCCACCAGCAAAGGACAGGGGAAGGTGAACACTGAAGCTTTCTTT. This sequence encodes CATSKGQGKVNTEAFF.

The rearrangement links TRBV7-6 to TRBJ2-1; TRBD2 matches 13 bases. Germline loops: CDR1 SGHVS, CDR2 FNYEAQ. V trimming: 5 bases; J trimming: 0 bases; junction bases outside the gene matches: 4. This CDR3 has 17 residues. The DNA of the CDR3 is TGTGCCAGCAGCCCCGGACTAGCGGGAGCCTCCTACAATGAGCAGTTCTTC. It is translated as CASSPGLAGASYNEQFF.

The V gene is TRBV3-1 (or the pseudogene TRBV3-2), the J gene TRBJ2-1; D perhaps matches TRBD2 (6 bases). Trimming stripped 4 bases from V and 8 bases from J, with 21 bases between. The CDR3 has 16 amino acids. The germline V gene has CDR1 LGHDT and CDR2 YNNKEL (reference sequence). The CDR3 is CASSRSPVTSFDEQFF. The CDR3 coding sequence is TGTGCCAGCAGCCGATCCCCCGTGACTAGTTTTGATGAGCAGTTCTTC.

In DNA form, the CDR3 reads TGTGCCAGCAGCTATTACAGGGGCTTCGGTGAAGCTTTCTTT. Encoded protein: CASSYYRGFGEAFF. The chain recombines TRBV7-2 with TRBJ1-1; 7 positions match TRBD1. Trimming took 4 bases from V and 7 from J; bases not matched to a gene: 9. Germline CDR1 SGHTA, CDR2 FQGNSA. The CDR3 loop spans 14 amino acids.

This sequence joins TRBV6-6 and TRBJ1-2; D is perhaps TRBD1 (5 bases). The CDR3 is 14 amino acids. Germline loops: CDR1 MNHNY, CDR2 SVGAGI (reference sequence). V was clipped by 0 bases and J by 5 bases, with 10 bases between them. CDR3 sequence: CASSYSRDFYGYTF. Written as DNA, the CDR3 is TGTGCCAGCAGTTACTCCCGGGACTTTTATGGCTACACCTTC.

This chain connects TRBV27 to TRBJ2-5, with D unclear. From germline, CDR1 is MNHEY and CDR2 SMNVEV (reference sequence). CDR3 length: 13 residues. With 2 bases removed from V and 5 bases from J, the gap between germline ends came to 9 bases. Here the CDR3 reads CASSLRTRETQYF. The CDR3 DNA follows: TGTGCCAGCAGTTTACGTACGAGGGAGACCCAGTACTTC.

In DNA, the CDR3 is TGTGCCATCAGTGAGTCGGACAGGGGTTCCGGGGCCAACGTCCTGACTTTC. This gives the protein CAISESDRGSGANVLTF. This chain connects TRBV10-3 to TRBJ2-6; 9 bases are a match to TRBD1. V gave up 0 bases and J gave up 4 bases; unmatched junction bases: 4. Germline V gene data show CDR1 as ENHRY and CDR2 as SYGVKD. The CDR3 has 17 residues.

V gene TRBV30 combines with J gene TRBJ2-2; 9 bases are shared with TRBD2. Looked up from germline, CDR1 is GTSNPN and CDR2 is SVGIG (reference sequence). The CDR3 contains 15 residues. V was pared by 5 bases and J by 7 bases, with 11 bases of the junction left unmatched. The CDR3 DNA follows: TGTGCCTGGGGGTTGCTAGCGGGATACGGCGGGGAGCTGTTTTTT. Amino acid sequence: CAWGLLAGYGGELFF.

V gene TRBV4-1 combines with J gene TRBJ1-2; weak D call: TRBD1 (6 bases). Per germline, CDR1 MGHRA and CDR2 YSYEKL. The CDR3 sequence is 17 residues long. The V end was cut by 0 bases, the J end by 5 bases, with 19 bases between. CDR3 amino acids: CASSQDKGGREGYGYTF. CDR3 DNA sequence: TGCGCCAGCAGCCAAGATAAGGGGGGCCGGGAGGGATATGGCTACACCTTC.